The present TCR beta chain was sequenced within a study of T cell responses to AZD1222 COVID-19 vaccine. As regards this clone: Its antigen is as yet unknown.

Profiling relied on immunoSEQ multiplex PCR, and the TCRdb table lists in-frame clones only, not all of them. The data hold approximately 150,000 clones, with roughly 91% observed a single time. The study, taken as a whole, reports: White British ancestry dominated among donors, who included more females, and clonal diversity was possibly underestimated. Spike was spanned by vaccine-associated CD4 TCRs, which were dominant at 160-218 and 743-854. Of the AZD1222 recipients, only six or seven were seropositive at baseline.

This CDR3 comprises 14 residues. From germline, CDR1 is SNHLY and CDR2 FYNNEI. The V and J ends lost 4 bases and 7 bases, in that order; junction bases with no gene match: 5. The J gene is TRBJ1-5, the V gene TRBV2; the match to TRBD1 covers 9 bases. The sequenced sample was peripheral blood, obtained on day 0 of AZD1222 vaccination. The receptor's source is an adult in good health. The CDR3 region is CASSGGQGKQPQHF. The CDR3 DNA is TGTGCCAGCAGTGGGGGACAGGGAAAACAGCCCCAGCATTTT.